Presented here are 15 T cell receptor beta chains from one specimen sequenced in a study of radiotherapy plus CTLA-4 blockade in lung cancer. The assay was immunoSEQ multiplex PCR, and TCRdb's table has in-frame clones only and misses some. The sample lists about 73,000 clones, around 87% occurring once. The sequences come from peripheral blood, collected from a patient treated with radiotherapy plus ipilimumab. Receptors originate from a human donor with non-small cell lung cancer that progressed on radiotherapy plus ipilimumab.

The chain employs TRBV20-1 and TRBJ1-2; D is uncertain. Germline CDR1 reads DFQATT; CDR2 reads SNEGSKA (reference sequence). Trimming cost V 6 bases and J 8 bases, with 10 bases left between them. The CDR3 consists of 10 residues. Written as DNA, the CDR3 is TGCAGTGCATCGGACGGAGGCTACACCTTC. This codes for CSASDGGYTF.

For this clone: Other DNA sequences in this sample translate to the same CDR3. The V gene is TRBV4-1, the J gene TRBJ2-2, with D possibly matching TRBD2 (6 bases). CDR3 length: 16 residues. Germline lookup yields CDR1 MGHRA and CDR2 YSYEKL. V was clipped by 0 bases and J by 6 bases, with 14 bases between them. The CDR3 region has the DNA TGCGCCAGCAGCCAAGATAGCGGTCGAGGGGCCGGGGAGCTGTTTTTT. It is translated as CASSQDSGRGAGELFF.

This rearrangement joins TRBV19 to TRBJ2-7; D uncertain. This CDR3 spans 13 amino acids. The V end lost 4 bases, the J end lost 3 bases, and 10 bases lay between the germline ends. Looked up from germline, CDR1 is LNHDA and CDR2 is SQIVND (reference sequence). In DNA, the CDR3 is TGTGCCAGTAGTAGGGGATTTATCTACGAGCAGTACTTC. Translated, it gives CASSRGFIYEQYF.

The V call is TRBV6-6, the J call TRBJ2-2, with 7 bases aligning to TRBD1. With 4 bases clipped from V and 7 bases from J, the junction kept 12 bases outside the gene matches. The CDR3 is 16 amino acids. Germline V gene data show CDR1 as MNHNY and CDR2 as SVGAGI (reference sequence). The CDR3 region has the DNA TGTGCCAGCAGTTCGAATCCTTTACAGGGGAGCGGGGAGCTGTTTTTT. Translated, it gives CASSSNPLQGSGELFF.

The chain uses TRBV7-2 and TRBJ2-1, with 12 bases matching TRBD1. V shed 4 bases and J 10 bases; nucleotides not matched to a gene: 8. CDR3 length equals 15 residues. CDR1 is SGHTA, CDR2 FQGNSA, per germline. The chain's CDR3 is CASSSRDRGLGEQFF. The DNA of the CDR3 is TGTGCCAGCAGCTCTCGGGACAGGGGGCTTGGGGAGCAGTTCTTC.

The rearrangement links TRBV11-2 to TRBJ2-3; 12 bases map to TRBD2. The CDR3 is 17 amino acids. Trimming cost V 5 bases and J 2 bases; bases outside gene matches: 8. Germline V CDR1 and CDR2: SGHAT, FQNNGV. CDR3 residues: CASSPLGTSGPTDTQYF. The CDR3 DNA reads TGTGCCAGCAGCCCTTTAGGGACTAGCGGGCCCACAGATACGCAGTATTTT. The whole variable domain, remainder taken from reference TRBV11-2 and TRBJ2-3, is EAGVAQSPRYKIIEKRQSVAFWCNPISGHATLYWYQQILGQGPKLLIQFQNNGVVDDSQLPKDRFSAERLKGVDSTLKIQPAKLEDSAVYLCASSPLGTSGPTDTQYFGPGTRLTVL.

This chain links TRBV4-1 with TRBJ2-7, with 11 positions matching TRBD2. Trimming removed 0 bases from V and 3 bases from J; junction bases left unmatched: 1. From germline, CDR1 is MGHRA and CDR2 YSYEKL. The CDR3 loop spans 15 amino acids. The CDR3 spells CASSQETSGNYEQYV. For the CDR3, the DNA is TGCGCCAGCAGCCAAGAGACTAGCGGGAACTACGAGCAGTACGTC.

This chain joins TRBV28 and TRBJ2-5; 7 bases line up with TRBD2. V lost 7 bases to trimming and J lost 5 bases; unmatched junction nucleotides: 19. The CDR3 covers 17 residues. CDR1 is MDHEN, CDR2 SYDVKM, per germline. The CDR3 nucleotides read TGTGCCAGCAATTCCAGGGAGGGGTCGGTTTTCATCGAGACCCAGTACTTC. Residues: CASNSREGSVFIETQYF.

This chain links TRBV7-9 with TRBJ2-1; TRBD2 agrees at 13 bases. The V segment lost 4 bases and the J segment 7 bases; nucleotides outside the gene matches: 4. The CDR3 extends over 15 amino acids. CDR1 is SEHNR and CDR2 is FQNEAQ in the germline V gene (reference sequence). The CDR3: CASSSGLAGDNEQFF. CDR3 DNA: TGTGCCAGCAGCTCCGGACTAGCGGGAGATAATGAGCAGTTCTTC.

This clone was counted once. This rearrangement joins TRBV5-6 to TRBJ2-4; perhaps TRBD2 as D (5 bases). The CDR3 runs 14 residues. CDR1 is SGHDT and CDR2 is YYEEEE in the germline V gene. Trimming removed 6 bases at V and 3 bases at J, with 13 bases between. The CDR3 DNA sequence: TGTGCCAGCACCTTACTAGGGCGCAAAAACATTCAGTACTTC. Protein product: CASTLLGRKNIQYF.

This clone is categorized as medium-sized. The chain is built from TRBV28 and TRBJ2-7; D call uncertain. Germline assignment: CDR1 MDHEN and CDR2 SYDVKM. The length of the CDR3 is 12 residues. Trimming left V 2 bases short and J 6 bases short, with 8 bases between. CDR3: CASSLQVSEQYF. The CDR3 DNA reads TGTGCCAGCAGTTTACAGGTTTCCGAGCAGTACTTC.

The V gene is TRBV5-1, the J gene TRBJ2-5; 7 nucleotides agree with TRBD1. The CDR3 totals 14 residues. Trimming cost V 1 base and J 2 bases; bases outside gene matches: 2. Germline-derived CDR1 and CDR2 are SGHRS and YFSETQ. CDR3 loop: CASSLSRGQETQYF. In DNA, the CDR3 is TGCGCCAGCAGCTTGTCCAGGGGGCAAGAGACCCAGTACTTC.

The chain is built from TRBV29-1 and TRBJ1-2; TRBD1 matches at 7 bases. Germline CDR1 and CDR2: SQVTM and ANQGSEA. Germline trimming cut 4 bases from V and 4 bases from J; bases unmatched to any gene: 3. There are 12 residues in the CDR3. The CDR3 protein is CSVGGDSYGYTF. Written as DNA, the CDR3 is TGCAGCGTTGGGGGGGACAGCTATGGCTACACCTTC.

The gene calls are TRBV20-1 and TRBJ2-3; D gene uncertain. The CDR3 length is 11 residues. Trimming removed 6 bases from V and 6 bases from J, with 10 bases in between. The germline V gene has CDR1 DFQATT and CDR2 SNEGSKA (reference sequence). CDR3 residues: CSAPLLDTQYF. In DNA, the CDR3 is TGCAGTGCCCCGCTCCTGGATACGCAGTATTTT.

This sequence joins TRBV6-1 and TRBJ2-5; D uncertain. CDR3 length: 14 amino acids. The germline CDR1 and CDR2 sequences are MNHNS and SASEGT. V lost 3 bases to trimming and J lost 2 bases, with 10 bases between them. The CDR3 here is CASSDQNTQETQYF. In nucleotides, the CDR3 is TGTGCCAGCAGTGACCAGAATACACAAGAGACCCAGTACTTC.